These 23 T cell receptor beta chains were sequenced from one sample in a study of shared clonotypes between healthy human individuals. Data came from immunoSEQ multiplex PCR; TCRdb stores just in-frame clones and leaves some out. The sample consists of about 530,000 clones, 90% to 96% of them appearing once. Sequencing used naive CD4+ T cells sorted from blood. The subset denotes: CD45RA+ positively selected. Receptors were obtained from a woman in her 30s in good health.

The V gene is TRBV4-1, the J gene TRBJ1-1, with no clear D. There are 12 residues in the CDR3. Trimming shortened V by 8 bases and J by 5 bases, and 12 bases separated the two germline ends. From germline, CDR1 is MGHRA and CDR2 YSYEKL. CDR3: CASLEGRTEAFF. The CDR3 DNA sequence: TGCGCCAGCCTTGAAGGGAGGACTGAAGCTTTCTTT.

The chain uses TRBV30 and TRBJ2-7; D is unresolved. From germline, CDR1 is GTSNPN and CDR2 SVGIG (reference sequence). V gave up 1 base and J gave up 3 bases, with 16 bases separating them. The CDR3 length is 15 residues. This CDR3 is CAWSGWREKVYEQYF. The DNA for the CDR3 is TGTGCCTGGAGTGGGTGGCGCGAGAAAGTCTACGAGCAGTACTTC.

CDR3 DNA: TGCGCCAGCATGGAGGCGCTAGCTCCAGATACGCAGTATTTT. It codes for CASMEALAPDTQYF. This chain joins TRBV5-1 and TRBJ2-3, with D perhaps TRBD2 (5 bases). Germline V gene sequence: CDR1 SGHRS, CDR2 YFSETQ. With 6 bases removed from V and 4 bases from J, the gap between germline ends came to 15 bases. CDR3 length: 14 amino acids.

J is TRBJ2-3 and V is TRBV27, with D tentatively TRBD1 or TRBD2 (5 bases each). Germline loops: CDR1 MNHEY, CDR2 SMNVEV (reference sequence). This CDR3 spans 16 amino acids. V shed 0 bases and J shed 1 base, with 11 bases lying between them. CDR3 amino acids: CASSLSRGVGTDTQYF. In nucleotides, the CDR3 is TGTGCCAGCAGTTTATCCCGGGGCGTCGGCACAGATACGCAGTATTTT.

With respect to this clone: This same CDR3 is encoded by further DNA sequences in the sample. This chain connects TRBV5-1 to TRBJ2-3, with D unresolved. The CDR3 spans 14 residues. The germline V gene has CDR1 SGHRS and CDR2 YFSETQ. V was trimmed by 0 bases and J by 0 bases, leaving 5 bases between them. The CDR3 region has the DNA TGCGCCAGCAGCTTGGGTGGGAGCACAGATACGCAGTATTTT. Amino acids: CASSLGGSTDTQYF.

The chain carries TRBV28 and TRBJ2-3; 10 bases fit TRBD1. The CDR3 is 16 residues long. CDR1 is MDHEN, CDR2 SYDVKM, per germline. J was trimmed by 0 bases and V by 5 bases; bases with no gene match: 5. CDR3 coding DNA: TGTGCCAGCAGTCCCTGGGGACAGGGGAGCACAGATACGCAGTATTTT. Its translation: CASSPWGQGSTDTQYF.

The chain links TRBV19 to TRBJ1-2, with 7 bases fitting TRBD1. The CDR3 covers 12 residues. In germline, CDR1 is LNHDA, CDR2 SQIVND (reference sequence). The V segment lost 6 bases and the J segment 2 bases; nucleotides outside the gene matches: 0. CDR3 sequence reads: CASRDRNYGYTF. The CDR3 DNA reads as TGTGCCAGTAGGGACAGGAACTATGGCTACACCTTC. Full variable domain (remainder filled in from reference TRBV19 and TRBJ1-2): DGGITQSPKYLFRKEGQNVTLSCEQNLNHDAMYWYRQDPGQGLRLIYYSQIVNDFQKGDIAEGYSVSREKKESFPLTVTSAQKNPTAFYLCASRDRNYGYTFGSGTRLTVV.

V is TRBV29-1 and J is TRBJ2-5; 8 bases line up with TRBD1. The V and J ends lost 2 bases and 2 bases, in that order; junction bases with no gene match: 10. The CDR3 is made up of 16 amino acids. The germline CDR1 and CDR2 sequences are SQVTM and ANQGSEA. This chain's CDR3 is CSVELFSGGGQETQYF. CDR3 nucleotides: TGCAGCGTTGAACTGTTTTCAGGGGGCGGGCAAGAGACCCAGTACTTC.

The V gene is TRBV6-5, the J gene TRBJ1-2; no clear D. Germline CDR1 is MNHEY and CDR2 is SVGAGI. V was pared by 4 bases and J by 7 bases, with 16 bases between. The CDR3 runs 14 residues. CDR3 DNA sequence: TGTGCCAGCAGTTCCATCATCGAATCGGCTGGCTACACCTTC. It is translated as CASSSIIESAGYTF.

The chain recombines TRBV28 with TRBJ1-1; D might be TRBD1 (5 bases). Germline V gene sequence: CDR1 MDHEN, CDR2 SYDVKM. V was cut by 8 bases and J by 6 bases, with 13 bases left in between. The CDR3 is 12 residues long. The CDR3, as DNA: TGTGCCAGCGGCAAGAGGGGTCCTGAAGCTTTCTTT. It codes for CASGKRGPEAFF.

The chain employs TRBV18 and TRBJ2-2; weak D call: TRBD2 (6 bases). This CDR3 comprises 14 residues. V was shortened by 6 bases and J by 1 base, with 9 bases between the two germline ends. The V gene's germline CDR1 is KGHSH and CDR2 LQKENI. This CDR3 reads CASSPGENTGELFF. CDR3 in DNA: TGTGCCAGCTCCCCGGGAGAGAACACCGGGGAGCTGTTTTTT.

V gene TRBV4-2 combines with J gene TRBJ1-5; D uncertain. Germline CDR1 LGHNA, CDR2 YNFKEQ. Trimming pared 0 bases from V and 5 bases from J, leaving 5 bases between. CDR3 length: 13 residues. The CDR3: CASSQDRDQPQHF. DNA for the CDR3: TGTGCCAGCAGCCAAGACCGGGATCAGCCCCAGCATTTT.

In DNA form, the CDR3 reads TGTGCCAGCAAGCGAGGGGACAGTAGCAATCAGCCCCAGCATTTT. The encoded protein is CASKRGDSSNQPQHF. The chain combines TRBV2 with TRBJ1-5; TRBD1 agrees at 7 bases. The CDR3 contains 15 residues. The germline gives CDR1 SNHLY, CDR2 FYNNEI. V lost 7 bases to trimming and J lost 0 bases; unmatched junction nucleotides: 6.

This clone was seen more than once but under ten times. This CDR3 is also generated by other DNA sequences in the sample. The CDR3 reads CASSPGTDTQYF. The CDR3, as DNA: TGTGCCAGCTCACCAGGGACAGATACGCAGTATTTT. The V call is TRBV18, the J call TRBJ2-3, with no clear D. The CDR3 has 12 residues. V shed 2 bases and J shed 3 bases, with 3 bases lying between them. Germline CDR1 reads KGHSH; CDR2 reads LQKENI.

This chain connects TRBV7-2 to TRBJ2-1; 13 nucleotides align to TRBD2. CDR1 SGHTA and CDR2 FQGNSA come from the germline V gene. The junction had 4 bases not matched to a gene; V was cut back by 5 bases and J by 0 bases. This CDR3 contains 17 residues. The chain's CDR3 is CASSHRTSGSSYNEQFF. CDR3 DNA sequence: TGTGCCAGCAGCCACCGGACTAGCGGGAGCTCCTACAATGAGCAGTTCTTC.

This clone appeared a single time. The CDR3 DNA is TGTGCCAGCACCGCGATGGGGGGCAAGATAACCTACGAGCAGTACTTC. Amino acids: CASTAMGGKITYEQYF. This chain uses TRBV7-8 with TRBJ2-7; D might be TRBD1 or TRBD2, each matching 6 bases. Germline CDR1 SGHVS, CDR2 FQNEAQ. CDR3 length equals 16 residues. V was trimmed by 7 bases and J by 2 bases, leaving 21 bases between them.

The chain carries TRBV5-1 and TRBJ2-1, with 13 bases matching TRBD2. V lost 0 bases to trimming and J lost 4 bases; unmatched junction nucleotides: 1. The germline V gene has CDR1 SGHRS and CDR2 YFSETQ. This CDR3 spans 16 amino acids. Here the CDR3 reads CASSLGGLAGYNEQFF. The CDR3 DNA follows: TGCGCCAGCAGCTTGGGGGGACTAGCGGGGTACAATGAGCAGTTCTTC.

The rearrangement links TRBV19 to TRBJ2-5, with D perhaps matching TRBD1 or TRBD2 (5 bases each). Gene TRBJ2-7 matches the end of the DNA better, so the J call may be wrong. The germline V gene encodes CDR1 LNHDA and CDR2 SQIVND (reference sequence). CDR3 length: 13 residues. The CDR3 spells CASSKGTRGEQYF. CDR3 DNA sequence: TGTGCCAGTAGTAAGGGGACCCGGGGCGAGCAGTACTTC.

The V and J genes are TRBV11-2 and TRBJ2-5; 8 nucleotides align to TRBD1. CDR1 and CDR2 from the germline V gene are SGHAT and FQNNGV. The length of the CDR3 is 15 residues. Trimming took 5 bases from V and 5 from J; bases not matched to a gene: 10. The CDR3 sequence is CASSDQGAPGETQYF. The CDR3 DNA follows: TGTGCCAGCAGCGATCAGGGGGCGCCCGGGGAGACCCAGTACTTC.

V is TRBV11-3 and J is TRBJ2-1; 7 bases are shared with TRBD2. Germline CDR1 is SGHNT and CDR2 is YENEEA. After removal of 5 bases from V and 8 bases from J, the junction contained 12 bases not matched to a gene. This CDR3 has 15 residues. The CDR3 sequence: CASSHGGIYGDEQFF. The CDR3 coding sequence is TGTGCCAGCAGCCACGGGGGGATCTACGGTGATGAGCAGTTCTTC.

This clone has only one observation. The chain recombines TRBV5-4 with TRBJ2-7, with D unclear. The germline V and J ends were trimmed by 0 bases and 3 bases, with 13 bases remaining between them. The CDR3 runs to 15 residues. Germline V lookup: CDR1 SGHNT, CDR2 YYREEE (reference sequence). In DNA, the CDR3 is TGTGCCAGCAGCTTGGGACCGCCTCCTCTCTACGAGCAGTACTTC. Encoded protein: CASSLGPPPLYEQYF.

The V gene is TRBV15, the J gene TRBJ1-5, with 7 nucleotides matching TRBD1. The CDR3 spans 17 residues. With 0 bases clipped from V and 0 bases from J, the junction kept 5 bases outside the gene matches. The germline V gene has CDR1 LNHNV and CDR2 YYDKDF (reference sequence). The CDR3 DNA sequence: TGTGCCACCAGCAGAGACAGGGGGGAATATAGCAATCAGCCCCAGCATTTT. Encoded protein: CATSRDRGEYSNQPQHF.

The V and J genes are TRBV2 and TRBJ2-2; 9 nucleotides align to TRBD2. Losses at the gene ends were 7 bases for V and 3 bases for J; bases not matched to a gene: 9. Germline CDR1 and CDR2: SNHLY and FYNNEI. The CDR3 covers 16 residues. This CDR3 is CASKKGTSRDTGELFF. In DNA, the CDR3 is TGTGCCAGCAAGAAAGGGACTAGCAGGGACACCGGGGAGCTGTTTTTT.